These T cell receptor beta chains were read from a single sample in a study of OX40 agonist ivuxolimab in advanced cancers. Clones were sequenced by immunoSEQ multiplex PCR, and TCRdb holds only the in-frame ones, with some missing. Of fewer than 50,000 clones in the sample, roughly 80% were seen once. The source was CD4+ or CD8+ T cells sorted from blood, collected in a trial of the OX40 agonist ivuxolimab. Receptors were obtained from an adult with an advanced solid tumor such as melanoma, head and neck, liver or kidney cancer. Each CDR3 is given with its conserved first and last residue. The order of the fields is V gene, clone size, D gene, J gene, CDR3 DNA, CDR3 protein. A D gene is named only where the DNA matches it firmly. A row's size may be missing; if present it is once, few, many or a size class.

v_gene: TRBV7-9
abundance: .
d_gene: .
j_gene: TRBJ2-7
CDR3nt: TGTGCCAGCAGCTTAGACACCTTCAACTACGAGCAGTACTTC
CDR3aa: CASSLDTFNYEQYF

v_gene: TRBV7-6
abundance: .
d_gene: TRBD2
j_gene: TRBJ2-1
CDR3nt: TGTGCCAGCAGCCCCCAGACTAGCGGGGGGAGCTCCTACAATGAGCAGTTCTTC
CDR3aa: CASSPQTSGGSSYNEQFF

v_gene: TRBV5-6
abundance: .
d_gene: TRBD1
j_gene: TRBJ1-5
CDR3nt: TGTGCCAGCAGCTGGGGGGGGACAGGTAATCAGCCCCAGCATTTT
CDR3aa: CASSWGGTGNQPQHF

v_gene: TRBV5-1
abundance: .
d_gene: .
j_gene: TRBJ2-1
CDR3nt: TGCGCCAGCAGCCGCTCAGGGAGCTCCTACAATGAGCAGTTCTTC
CDR3aa: CASSRSGSSYNEQFF

v_gene: TRBV2
abundance: few
d_gene: .
j_gene: TRBJ2-2
CDR3nt: TGTGCCAGCAGTGAAGCAGGCACGACCGGGGAGCTGTTTTTT
CDR3aa: CASSEAGTTGELFF

v_gene: TRBV19
abundance: .
d_gene: .
j_gene: TRBJ1-1
CDR3nt: TGTGCCAGTAGTATATTTCCGGGGAGATCGAACACTGAAGCTTTCTTT
CDR3aa: CASSIFPGRSNTEAFF

v_gene: TRBV7-6
abundance: .
d_gene: .
j_gene: TRBJ2-7
CDR3nt: TGTGCCAGCAGCTTAGCGACGGATGACTACGAGCAGTACTTC
CDR3aa: CASSLATDDYEQYF

v_gene: TRBV4-1
abundance: .
d_gene: TRBD2
j_gene: TRBJ2-1
CDR3nt: TGCGCCAGCAGCCAAGGGACTAGCGGGACTGGGCACAATGAGCAGTTCTTC
CDR3aa: CASSQGTSGTGHNEQFF

v_gene: TRBV30
abundance: .
d_gene: .
j_gene: TRBJ1-5
CDR3nt: TGTGCCTGGAGTCCGAATGCAGGGAGGAATCAGCCCCAGCATTTT
CDR3aa: CAWSPNAGRNQPQHF

v_gene: TRBV6-5
abundance: .
d_gene: .
j_gene: TRBJ1-1
CDR3nt: TGTGCCAGCACCGAAGGGGGTTTGGCTTTCTTT
CDR3aa: CASTEGGLAFF

v_gene: TRBV6-5
abundance: .
d_gene: TRBD2
j_gene: TRBJ2-1
CDR3nt: TGTGCCAGCAGCCTTAGCGGGAGGCCGTGGAATGAGCAGTTCTTC
CDR3aa: CASSLSGRPWNEQFF

v_gene: TRBV7-2
abundance: .
d_gene: TRBD2
j_gene: TRBJ2-7
CDR3nt: TGTGCCAGCAGCCGGGGGAAGAGTAGCGGGTCCCTCTACGAGCAGTACTTC
CDR3aa: CASSRGKSSGSLYEQYF

v_gene: TRBV2
abundance: .
d_gene: TRBD1
j_gene: TRBJ1-1
CDR3nt: TGTGCCAAGGGACAGGGGGCCAACACTGAAGCTTTCTTT
CDR3aa: CAKGQGANTEAFF

v_gene: TRBV28
abundance: once
d_gene: .
j_gene: TRBJ1-4
CDR3nt: TGTGCCAGCAGTGGCCCTTATGAAAAACTGTTTTTT
CDR3aa: CASSGPYEKLFF

v_gene: TRBV6-1
abundance: .
d_gene: TRBD2
j_gene: TRBJ2-7
CDR3nt: TGTGCCAGCAGTGCCTCGACGGGACTAGCGGGAGTAGGTGCATACGAGCAGTACTTC
CDR3aa: CASSASTGLAGVGAYEQYF

v_gene: TRBV18
abundance: .
d_gene: .
j_gene: TRBJ1-2
CDR3nt: TGTGCCAGCTCACCTCGACGGGACGAAGCTAACTATGGCTACACCTTC
CDR3aa: CASSPRRDEANYGYTF

v_gene: TRBV11-2
abundance: .
d_gene: .
j_gene: TRBJ2-2
CDR3nt: TGTGCCAGCAGCTTAGGGGGGGCTGGCGGGGAGCTGTTTTTT
CDR3aa: CASSLGGAGGELFF

v_gene: TRBV5-1
abundance: few
d_gene: .
j_gene: TRBJ2-7
CDR3nt: TGCGCCAGCAGCCCCGATTTGGGGGCCCACTACGAGCAGTACTTC
CDR3aa: CASSPDLGAHYEQYF

v_gene: TRBV29-1
abundance: once
d_gene: .
j_gene: TRBJ1-4
CDR3nt: TGCAGCGTCTGGGAAGGAAAACTGTTTTTT
CDR3aa: CSVWEGKLFF

v_gene: TRBV5-6
abundance: .
d_gene: .
j_gene: TRBJ1-3
CDR3nt: TGTGCCAGCAGCTGGATGGGGGGGACGCAGGGAAACACCATATATTTT
CDR3aa: CASSWMGGTQGNTIYF

v_gene: TRBV5-1
abundance: .
d_gene: TRBD2
j_gene: TRBJ2-7
CDR3nt: TGCGCCAGCAGCCTGGGACTAGCGGGAGCCGACGAGCAGTACTTC
CDR3aa: CASSLGLAGADEQYF

v_gene: TRBV19
abundance: .
d_gene: TRBD1
j_gene: TRBJ2-4
CDR3nt: TGTGCCAGTAGTCCGGGACAGATAGCCAAAAACATTCAGTACTTC
CDR3aa: CASSPGQIAKNIQYF

v_gene: TRBV6-1
abundance: .
d_gene: .
j_gene: TRBJ1-1
CDR3nt: TGTGCCACCAAGGAGGTCAGGAACACTGAAGCTTTCTTT
CDR3aa: CATKEVRNTEAFF

v_gene: TRBV19
abundance: .
d_gene: TRBD1
j_gene: TRBJ1-5
CDR3nt: TGTGCCAGTAGACAGGGGGCGCGGGGCAATCAGCCCCAGCATTTT
CDR3aa: CASRQGARGNQPQHF

v_gene: TRBV6-5
abundance: .
d_gene: .
j_gene: TRBJ2-7
CDR3nt: TGTGCCAGCCTAAACAGCCATAATCGGGGCGAGCAGTACTTC
CDR3aa: CASLNSHNRGEQYF

v_gene: TRBV6-1
abundance: .
d_gene: TRBD2
j_gene: TRBJ2-5
CDR3nt: TGTGCCAGCAGTGATGGGAGACTAGCGGCCAACCAAGAGACCCAGTACTTC
CDR3aa: CASSDGRLAANQETQYF

v_gene: TRBV10-2
abundance: .
d_gene: TRBD2
j_gene: TRBJ2-2
CDR3nt: TGCGCCAGCAGTGCGGGAGGCTCGGACACCGGGGAGCTGTTTTTT
CDR3aa: CASSAGGSDTGELFF

v_gene: TRBV2
abundance: .
d_gene: TRBD2
j_gene: TRBJ2-4
CDR3nt: TGTGCCAGCAGTGATCCGGGACTAGCGGAACTAGCCAAAAACATTCAGTACTTC
CDR3aa: CASSDPGLAELAKNIQYF

v_gene: TRBV5-1
abundance: once
d_gene: TRBD1
j_gene: TRBJ2-5
CDR3nt: TGCGCCAGCAGCTCACAGGGGGCAAGCGAGACCCAGTACTTC
CDR3aa: CASSSQGASETQYF

v_gene: TRBV18
abundance: few
d_gene: .
j_gene: TRBJ2-3
CDR3nt: TGTGCCAGCTCTGCGGGCATCGGGGCAGATACGCAGTATTTT
CDR3aa: CASSAGIGADTQYF

v_gene: TRBV10-3
abundance: .
d_gene: TRBD1
j_gene: TRBJ1-6
CDR3nt: TGTGCCACCGGGGACAGGAGGGTGGAATCACCCCTCCACTTT
CDR3aa: CATGDRRVESPLHF

v_gene: TRBV6-1
abundance: .
d_gene: .
j_gene: TRBJ1-1
CDR3nt: TGTGCCAGCAGTGAAGTCCAGAACACTGAAGCTTTCTTT
CDR3aa: CASSEVQNTEAFF

v_gene: TRBV10-1
abundance: .
d_gene: .
j_gene: TRBJ1-2
CDR3nt: TGCGCCAGCGATAGCAGGAGTAACTATGGCTACACCTTC
CDR3aa: CASDSRSNYGYTF

v_gene: TRBV5-4
abundance: .
d_gene: .
j_gene: TRBJ2-1
CDR3nt: TGTGCCAGCAGCCTTAGCAGTAGCTCCTACAATGAGCAGTTCTTC
CDR3aa: CASSLSSSSYNEQFF

v_gene: TRBV6-5
abundance: .
d_gene: .
j_gene: TRBJ2-1
CDR3nt: TGTGCCAGCAGTACAAACCGACAGACTCAGCAGTTCTTC
CDR3aa: CASSTNRQTQQFF

v_gene: TRBV30
abundance: .
d_gene: TRBD1
j_gene: TRBJ1-2
CDR3nt: TGTGCCTGGAGTCTCGGGACAGCGCTCTATGGCTACACCTTC
CDR3aa: CAWSLGTALYGYTF

v_gene: TRBV19
abundance: few
d_gene: .
j_gene: TRBJ2-7
CDR3nt: TGTGCCACCCGGGGCCTCTCCTACGAGCAGTACTTC
CDR3aa: CATRGLSYEQYF

v_gene: TRBV5-5
abundance: .
d_gene: .
j_gene: TRBJ1-1
CDR3nt: TGTGCCAGCAGCTTTCAAGTAACCACTGAAGCTTTCTTT
CDR3aa: CASSFQVTTEAFF

v_gene: TRBV7-2
abundance: .
d_gene: .
j_gene: TRBJ2-2
CDR3nt: TGTGCCAGCAGCCCAATGGAGGCCGGGGAGCTGTTTTTT
CDR3aa: CASSPMEAGELFF

v_gene: TRBV10-3
abundance: .
d_gene: .
j_gene: TRBJ2-7
CDR3nt: TGTGCCATCAGTGAGTCAGGGTACGAGCAGTACTTC
CDR3aa: CAISESGYEQYF

v_gene: TRBV6-5
abundance: .
d_gene: TRBD1
j_gene: TRBJ2-7
CDR3nt: TGTGCCAGCAGTGCGGACAGGGGGCTTCTCTACGAGCAGTACTTC
CDR3aa: CASSADRGLLYEQYF

v_gene: TRBV15
abundance: medium-sized
d_gene: .
j_gene: TRBJ1-1
CDR3nt: TGTGCCACGGAGGAGGGGAGGGAAAACACTGAAGCTTTCTTT
CDR3aa: CATEEGRENTEAFF

v_gene: TRBV5-1
abundance: .
d_gene: .
j_gene: TRBJ1-4
CDR3nt: TGCGCCAGCAGCTTTCAGGATGCAACTAATGAAAAACTGTTTTTT
CDR3aa: CASSFQDATNEKLFF

v_gene: TRBV28
abundance: medium-sized
d_gene: .
j_gene: TRBJ2-7
CDR3nt: TGTGCCAGCAGCCTAGAGACTGTGACTAGCTCCTACGAGCAGTACTTC
CDR3aa: CASSLETVTSSYEQYF

v_gene: TRBV7-9
abundance: .
d_gene: .
j_gene: TRBJ1-2
CDR3nt: TGTGCCAGCAGCTTAGACGGCTATGGCTACACCTTC
CDR3aa: CASSLDGYGYTF

v_gene: TRBV15
abundance: .
d_gene: .
j_gene: TRBJ2-1
CDR3nt: TGTGCCACCAGCAGGAGCGGAACCTACAATGAGCAGTTCTTC
CDR3aa: CATSRSGTYNEQFF

v_gene: TRBV19
abundance: .
d_gene: .
j_gene: TRBJ2-7
CDR3nt: TGTGCCAGTAGTGGTATCTACGAGCAGTACTTC
CDR3aa: CASSGIYEQYF

v_gene: TRBV29-1
abundance: .
d_gene: .
j_gene: TRBJ1-2
CDR3nt: TGCAGCGTTGAAGAAATCGGTGGCTACACCTTC
CDR3aa: CSVEEIGGYTF

v_gene: TRBV18
abundance: .
d_gene: .
j_gene: TRBJ2-1
CDR3nt: TGTGCCAGCTCCCCCGGACTCTCTAATGAGCAGTTCTTC
CDR3aa: CASSPGLSNEQFF

v_gene: TRBV10-3
abundance: once
d_gene: .
j_gene: TRBJ1-5
CDR3nt: TGTGCCATCCGGTCAGGGCGGAATCAGCCCCAGCATTTT
CDR3aa: CAIRSGRNQPQHF

v_gene: TRBV5-1
abundance: few
d_gene: .
j_gene: TRBJ1-5
CDR3nt: TGCGCCAGCAGCCTTACAGGGTTCGGGCAGCCCCAGCATTTT
CDR3aa: CASSLTGFGQPQHF

v_gene: TRBV19
abundance: .
d_gene: .
j_gene: TRBJ2-2
CDR3nt: TGTGCCAGTAGTATTACGGAAGGGATCGGGGAGCTGTTTTTT
CDR3aa: CASSITEGIGELFF

v_gene: TRBV5-4
abundance: .
d_gene: .
j_gene: TRBJ1-3
CDR3nt: TGTGCCAGCAGCCCAAGCTCTGGAAACACCATATATTTT
CDR3aa: CASSPSSGNTIYF

v_gene: TRBV30
abundance: .
d_gene: TRBD1
j_gene: TRBJ2-1
CDR3nt: TGTGCCTGGAGTGTACGGGGACAGTACAATGAGCAGTTCTTC
CDR3aa: CAWSVRGQYNEQFF

v_gene: TRBV18
abundance: once
d_gene: .
j_gene: TRBJ2-2
CDR3nt: TGTGCCAGCTCTCTTAGACAGTCGGGAGACACCGGGGAGCTGTTTTTT
CDR3aa: CASSLRQSGDTGELFF

v_gene: TRBV4-2
abundance: .
d_gene: TRBD2
j_gene: TRBJ2-2
CDR3nt: TGTGCCAGCAGCCGCCATACTAGCGGGATAGGCACCGGGGAGCTGTTTTTT
CDR3aa: CASSRHTSGIGTGELFF

v_gene: TRBV20-1
abundance: few
d_gene: TRBD1
j_gene: TRBJ2-7
CDR3nt: TGCAGTGCCGTACAGGGGCGCGAGCAGTACTTC
CDR3aa: CSAVQGREQYF

v_gene: TRBV11-3
abundance: .
d_gene: TRBD1
j_gene: TRBJ2-1
CDR3nt: TGTGCCAGCAGCTTCGGGACAGGGAACTACAATGAGCAGTTCTTC
CDR3aa: CASSFGTGNYNEQFF

v_gene: TRBV28
abundance: few
d_gene: .
j_gene: TRBJ1-1
CDR3nt: TGTGCCAGCAGTTTGCCGGGGAGTCCATCTAATTCGGAAGCTTTCTTT
CDR3aa: CASSLPGSPSNSEAFF

v_gene: TRBV20-1
abundance: .
d_gene: .
j_gene: TRBJ1-2
CDR3nt: TGCAGTGTCAGCCGAGGGAACGGCTACACCTTC
CDR3aa: CSVSRGNGYTF